This passage covers 24 T cell receptor beta chains from one sample sequenced in a study of blood T cell dynamics during melanoma immunotherapy. Sample time point: week 3, after first cycle of checkpoint inhibitor. TCRdb's table, derived via immunoSEQ multiplex PCR, lists solely in-frame clones and lacks some. The table has about 11,000 clones, more than 70% seen once. The sample in question was blood, obtained from a patient treated with checkpoint blockade. The receptors shown here come from a human donor with melanoma.

The chain recombines TRBV19 with TRBJ2-7; D unclear. The ends were cut back, 5 bases at V and 3 bases at J, with 5 bases in the middle. The CDR3 has 11 amino acids. The germline V gene has CDR1 LNHDA and CDR2 SQIVND (reference sequence). The CDR3 loop is CASSFNYEQYF. DNA for the CDR3: TGTGCCAGTAGTTTCAACTACGAGCAGTACTTC.

V gene TRBV30 combines with J gene TRBJ2-7, with 7 positions matching TRBD1. V shed 2 bases, J shed 3 bases, and the junction held 1 base outside the gene matches. CDR1 and CDR2 (germline): GTSNPN, SVGIG (reference sequence). This CDR3 has 12 amino acids. The CDR3 DNA reads as TGTGCCTGGAGTAGGGGGCACTACGAGCAGTACTTC. Residues: CAWSRGHYEQYF.

The chain couples TRBV2 to TRBJ2-6; D gene uncertain. In germline, CDR1 is SNHLY, CDR2 FYNNEI. The CDR3 contains 12 residues. The V gene lost 6 bases and the J gene lost 4 bases, with 4 bases spanning the gap. In DNA, the CDR3 is TGTGCCAGCAGGTCGGGGGCCAACGTCCTGACTTTC. Protein: CASRSGANVLTF.

The DNA for the CDR3 is TGTGCCAGCAGCTTAGACAGCCATGGCTACACCTTC. Amino acid sequence: CASSLDSHGYTF. J is TRBJ1-2 and V is TRBV11-2; D ambiguous. CDR1 is SGHAT, CDR2 FQNNGV, per germline. The length of the CDR3 is 12 residues. Trimming took 0 bases from V and 6 from J, leaving 5 bases between them.

The chain recombines TRBV10-3 with TRBJ2-7, with 9 bases aligning to TRBD1. The CDR3 loop spans 18 amino acids. CDR1 and CDR2 from the germline V gene are ENHRY and SYGVKD. With V trimmed by 6 bases and J by 0 bases, 15 bases remained unmatched. The CDR3 region is CAISPGTGLIESSYEQYF. The CDR3 nucleotides read TGTGCCATCAGCCCCGGGACAGGGCTTATTGAAAGCTCCTACGAGCAGTACTTC.

The J gene is TRBJ1-6, the V gene TRBV7-6; no firm D call. The V gene's germline CDR1 is SGHVS and CDR2 FNYEAQ. This CDR3 spans 14 amino acids. Trimming cost V 5 bases and J 4 bases, with 9 bases left between them. The CDR3: CASSPGLYNSPLHF. The CDR3 DNA reads TGTGCCAGCAGCCCAGGACTGTATAATTCACCCCTCCACTTT.

The chain recombines TRBV5-8 with TRBJ2-7; a weak D match, TRBD2 (5 bases). CDR3 length: 15 residues. The V gene's germline CDR1 is SGHTS and CDR2 YDEGEE. V lost 4 bases and J lost 0, with 14 bases in between. The CDR3 loop reads CASSRAGRGSYEQYF. For the CDR3, the DNA is TGTGCCAGCAGCCGGGCCGGACGGGGCTCCTACGAGCAGTACTTC.

This chain uses TRBV30 with TRBJ1-2, with TRBD1 matching 7 bases. The germline V gene has CDR1 GTSNPN and CDR2 SVGIG (reference sequence). The CDR3 is made up of 13 amino acids. After removal of 5 bases from V and 2 bases from J, the junction contained 5 bases not matched to a gene. The CDR3 coding sequence is TGTGCCTGGGGACAGGTAGCGAACTATGGCTACACCTTC. It codes for CAWGQVANYGYTF.

A single count supports this clone. The J gene is TRBJ2-1, the V gene TRBV7-7, with D unresolved. Per germline, CDR1 SSHAT and CDR2 FNYEAQ (reference sequence). The CDR3 is made up of 15 amino acids. The germline V and J ends were trimmed by 1 base and 2 bases, with 9 bases remaining between them. DNA for the CDR3: TGTGCCAGCAGCTTAGTCTCCGGCCCCTACAATGAGCAGTTCTTC. Translating it yields CASSLVSGPYNEQFF.

The chain is built from TRBV7-9 and TRBJ2-5; D remains ambiguous. Looked up from germline, CDR1 is SEHNR and CDR2 is FQNEAQ (reference sequence). Trimming took off 5 bases at V and 1 base at J, with 8 bases between the two ends. This CDR3 region has 13 residues. The CDR3 reads CASSPRVQETQYF. The CDR3 DNA reads as TGTGCCAGCAGCCCCCGGGTCCAAGAGACCCAGTACTTC. Supplemented by reference TRBV7-9 and TRBJ2-5, the full variable domain reads DTGVSQNPRHKITKRGQNVTFRCDPISEHNRLYWYRQTLGQGPEFLTYFQNEAQLEKSRLLSDRFSAERPKGSFSTLEIQRTEQGDSAMYLCASSPRVQETQYFGPGTRLLVL.

This chain joins TRBV30 and TRBJ1-5, with D uncertain. This CDR3 has 11 amino acids. Germline V lookup: CDR1 GTSNPN, CDR2 SVGIG (reference sequence). Deletions cut 3 bases from V and 9 bases from J, with 9 bases between. The CDR3 loop is CAWSGPGPQHF. In DNA form, the CDR3 reads TGTGCCTGGAGCGGCCCAGGGCCCCAGCATTTT. The complete variable domain, with remaining parts taken from reference TRBV30 and TRBJ1-5, reads SQTIHQWPATLVQPVGSPLSLECTVEGTSNPNLYWYRQAAGRGLQLLFYSVGIGQISSEVPQNLSASRPQDRQFILSSKKLLLSDSGFYLCAWSGPGPQHFGDGTRLSIL.

The rearrangement links TRBV4-2 to TRBJ2-3, with 8 bases identical to TRBD2. The junction had 4 bases not matched to a gene; V was cut back by 1 base and J by 4 bases. In germline, CDR1 is LGHNA, CDR2 YNFKEQ. The CDR3 length is 15 residues. The CDR3 nucleotides read TGTGCCAGCAGCCAAGGAGCGGGGGACTCAGATACGCAGTATTTT. It is translated as CASSQGAGDSDTQYF.

This clone showed up just a few times. The chain couples TRBV5-6 to TRBJ2-1; D uncertain. Germline CDR1 reads SGHDT; CDR2 reads YYEEEE. CDR3 length: 16 amino acids. The ends were cut back, 4 bases at V and 3 bases at J, with 17 bases in the middle. CDR3 loop: CASSPYSTVNYNEQFF. The CDR3 coding sequence is TGTGCCAGCAGCCCCTACTCTACAGTGAACTACAATGAGCAGTTCTTC.

The chain couples TRBV18 to TRBJ2-6; D may be TRBD1 (5 bases). Trimming left V 6 bases short and J 1 base short, with 13 bases between. The CDR3 extends over 16 amino acids. CDR1 and CDR2 from the germline V gene are KGHSH and LQKENI. This CDR3 is CASSQDRASGANVLTF. CDR3 DNA sequence: TGTGCCAGCTCGCAAGACAGAGCGTCTGGGGCCAACGTCCTGACTTTC.

This clone appeared a single time. CDR3 DNA: TGTGCCAGCAGTTATTACGAAAAACTGTTTTTT. Translated, it gives CASSYYEKLFF. The chain combines TRBV5-5 with TRBJ1-4; D is ambiguous. Trimming pared 5 bases from V and 8 bases from J, leaving 7 bases between. CDR3 size: 11 residues. Germline V lookup: CDR1 SGHKS, CDR2 YYEKEE (reference sequence).

The chain joins TRBV6-1 to TRBJ2-3, with 7 bases lining up with TRBD2. This CDR3 has 14 residues. Germline assignment: CDR1 MNHNS and CDR2 SASEGT. CDR3 loop: CAIMASGRTDTQYF. Here the CDR3 DNA reads TGTGCGATTATGGCTAGCGGACGCACAGATACGCAGTATTTT.

The chain combines TRBV2 with TRBJ1-1; no definite D call. Germline-derived CDR1 and CDR2 are SNHLY and FYNNEI. This CDR3 spans 14 amino acids. Trimming took off 6 bases at V and 4 bases at J, with 15 bases between the two ends. CDR3 DNA sequence: TGTGCCAGCAGGGTGTCGGGATTAAGCACTGAAGCTTTCTTT. Protein sequence: CASRVSGLSTEAFF.

The chain employs TRBV7-8 and TRBJ2-7, with 8 bases that match TRBD1. The V segment lost 4 bases and the J segment 7 bases; nucleotides outside the gene matches: 9. The CDR3 has 14 residues. Per the germline V gene, CDR1 is SGHVS and CDR2 is FQNEAQ. The CDR3, as DNA: TGTGCCAGCAGCTCCCTGACAGGGGCGCGGGAGCAGTACTTC. Its protein is CASSSLTGAREQYF.

CDR3 coding DNA: TGTGCCAGCACCAGGCAGCTTAATTCACCCCTCCACTTT. Encoded protein: CASTRQLNSPLHF. The gene calls are TRBV28 and TRBJ1-6, with D unresolved. Trimming took 7 bases from V and 6 from J, leaving 10 bases between them. CDR1 MDHEN and CDR2 SYDVKM come from the germline V gene. This CDR3 comprises 13 residues.

V and J are TRBV6-6 and TRBJ2-1, with 9 bases fitting TRBD2. The CDR3 sequence is 14 residues long. The junction had 4 bases not matched to a gene; V was cut back by 8 bases and J by 2 bases. The germline V gene encodes CDR1 MNHNY and CDR2 SVGAGI (reference sequence). The CDR3 DNA is TGTGCCAGCGTGGTAGCGGGGGCCTACAATGAGCAGTTCTTC. As protein: CASVVAGAYNEQFF.

This clone was observed a few times. The chain uses TRBV4-3 and TRBJ2-1; D is uncertain. The germline V and J ends were trimmed by 0 bases and 7 bases, with 7 bases remaining between them. This CDR3 is built from 13 residues. Germline V gives CDR1 LGHNA, CDR2 YSLEER. The CDR3 sequence: CASSQEAENEQFF. The CDR3 region has the DNA TGCGCCAGCAGCCAAGAGGCTGAAAATGAGCAGTTCTTC.

V usage is TRBV10-2 and J usage is TRBJ2-2; D remains unclear. This CDR3 is 12 amino acids long. Per the germline V gene, CDR1 is WSHSY and CDR2 is SAAADI. The V end lost 5 bases, the J end lost 4 bases, and 5 bases lay between the germline ends. CDR3: CASSWSTGELFF. CDR3 DNA sequence: TGCGCCAGCAGTTGGTCCACCGGGGAGCTGTTTTTT.

V usage is TRBV6-6 and J usage is TRBJ1-1, with D uncertain. V was clipped by 7 bases and J by 0 bases, with 9 bases between them. Per the germline V gene, CDR1 is MNHNY and CDR2 is SVGAGI (reference sequence). This CDR3 comprises 13 residues. The CDR3 sequence: CASKKGMNTEAFF. CDR3 coding DNA: TGTGCCAGCAAAAAGGGAATGAACACTGAAGCTTTCTTT.

This clone was counted once. The rearrangement joins TRBV7-9 to TRBJ1-6; D gene unclear. Trimming stripped 1 base from V and 10 bases from J, with 17 bases between. Germline V gene lookup returns CDR1 SEHNR and CDR2 FQNEAQ (reference sequence). This CDR3 region has 16 residues. Here the CDR3 reads CASSLGSGRRHSPLHF. The CDR3 DNA is TGTGCCAGCAGCTTAGGCTCCGGGAGGAGGCACTCACCCCTCCACTTT.